The clone carrying this TCR beta chain was detected only once. The CDR3 totals 16 residues. Looked up from germline, CDR1 is SEHNR and CDR2 is FQNEAQ (reference sequence). The ends lost 4 bases at V and 2 bases at J; junction bases unmatched: 6. Participants came from about 24 US areas, aged roughly 18 to 95 years. Cohort placement rested on clinical history that participants reported themselves. The entry originates in a study of blood T cell repertoires in COVID-19. Study as a whole: There were acute and convalescent COVID-19 samples, and they came from the United States, Italy and Spain.

Generated by immunoSEQ multiplex PCR, the TCRdb table keeps only in-frame clones and is missing some. The repertoire holds about 500,000 clones, with around 87% as singletons. The chain carries TRBV7-9 and TRBJ2-5; 11 nucleotides match TRBD2. The sequence was collected from a woman between 18 and 29 years old who had recovered from COVID-19. The sample taken for sequencing was PBMCs or T cells enriched from blood (not recorded which). CDR3 residues: CASSSPGLAVQETQYF. In DNA, the CDR3 is TGTGCCAGCAGCTCCCCGGGACTAGCGGTACAAGAGACCCAGTACTTC. Full variable domain (outside the CDR3, taken from reference TRBV7-9 and TRBJ2-5): DTGVSQNPRHKITKRGQNVTFRCDPISEHNRLYWYRQTLGQGPEFLTYFQNEAQLEKSRLLSDRFSAERPKGSFSTLEIQRTEQGDSAMYLCASSSPGLAVQETQYFGPGTRLLVL.